The present entry profiles one T cell receptor beta chain with its context. What it binds is not known. The sample comes from a study of cytomegalovirus exposure and HLA in healthy donors. CDR3 size: 13 residues. Losses at the gene ends were 1 base for V and 6 bases for J; bases not matched to a gene: 1. Germline V gene data show CDR1 as SGHTA and CDR2 as FQGTGA. The data were produced by immunoSEQ multiplex PCR, yet TCRdb's version contains in-frame clones alone and is incomplete. The table lists about 250,000 clones, 87% of them singletons. Broader study findings: The tendency of first-cohort TCR clusters to co-occur in the roughly 120 validation repertoires was identified by a subsequent analysis.

The clonotype comes from a man between 18 and 29 years old in good health and CMV-seropositive. The V call is TRBV7-3, the J call TRBJ2-3, with 7 bases aligning to TRBD2. Sequenced: PBMCs. For the CDR3, the DNA is TGTGCCAGCAGCTTAATTAGCGGGGATACGCAGTATTTT. Translation gives CASSLISGDTQYF.